Presented here are 2 T cell receptor beta chains from one specimen sequenced in a study of Ad26.COV2.S vaccination and SARS-CoV-2 variants (dated by TCRdb to the early 2020s). The treatment or condition label corresponds to: around 19 received Ad26.COV2.S at low or high dose, single or two shots; about 5 received placebo; per-sample allocation not given. Repertoires of vaccine and placebo recipients were sequenced from samples taken on day 63 after the first injection. The library was made by the immunoSEQ multiplex PCR assay. Entries here come from immuneACCESS through TCRdb and include only in-frame sequences with V and J called. Some clones fail to appear in such tables; in the studies checked, an unresolved V gene covers under half of the shortfall, and the cause of the remainder is unknown. The sample yields 400,000 to 450,000 clones; 90% were counted once. The ten largest clonotypes hold about 12% of the sample.

Sequenced material: peripheral blood, taken in a trial of Ad26.COV2.S vaccine versus placebo. The receptors were sampled from a person between 18 and 60 years old who received the Ad26.COV2.S COVID-19 vaccine or a placebo.

A single count supports this clone. The CDR3: CASSPQRDFHNEQFF. The CDR3 nucleotides read TGTGCCAGCAGCCCCCAGAGGGACTTCCACAATGAGCAGTTCTTC. J is TRBJ2-1 and V is TRBV9; the D gene is possibly TRBD2 (6 bases). CDR1 SGDLS and CDR2 YYNGEE come from the germline V gene. V was clipped by 4 bases and J by 5 bases, with 16 bases between them. The CDR3 is made up of 15 amino acids.

This chain joins TRBV7-9 and TRBJ2-5; TRBD2 aligns across 7 bases. The CDR3 is 14 amino acids. The V segment lost 3 bases and the J segment 2 bases; nucleotides outside the gene matches: 3. The germline CDR1 and CDR2 sequences are SEHNR and FQNEAQ (reference sequence). The CDR3 sequence: CASSFLAVQETQYF. CDR3 sequence (DNA): TGTGCCAGCAGCTTCCTAGCGGTACAAGAGACCCAGTACTTC.